The T cell receptor (beta chain) described here comes from a study of T cell changes during pregnancy in multiple sclerosis. Libraries were prepared by immunoSEQ multiplex PCR; TCRdb keeps only in-frame clonotypes and omits some of them. The sample lists 40,000 to 45,000 clones; around 94% were seen once. The CDR3 totals 14 residues. V was clipped by 5 bases and J by 3 bases, with 11 bases between them. Germline V CDR1 and CDR2: SGHAT, FQDESV (reference sequence). The source was peripheral blood, collected in the third trimester of pregnancy. The genes are TRBV11-1 and TRBJ2-1; a weak D match, TRBD2 (5 bases). The receptor's source is a female donor with multiple sclerosis, enrolled in a pregnancy study. CDR3: CASSRGGYYNEQFF. The CDR3 DNA reads as TGTGCCAGCAGCAGAGGCGGGTACTACAATGAGCAGTTCTTC.